This TCR beta chain was recovered during a study of regulatory T cells in long-lasting Graves disease. This clonotype was seen a single time. This CDR3 comprises 12 residues. From germline, CDR1 is ENHRY and CDR2 SYGVKD. As for time point: newly diagnosed GD, antithyroid drugs for less than 3 months. Isolated PBMC RNA provided the starting material for the TCR library. Approximately 10 milliliters of peripheral blood went into EDTA tubes. Arm-PCR of CDR3 regions and iRepertoire HTBI primers were used to build TCR beta libraries. In TCRdb, the multiplex PCR reads were re-called with MiXCR into one record per CDR3 protein. The data show 400,000 to 450,000 distinct CDR3 sequences, about 15% seen once. The same data also contributed to another study, on T cells in Graves' hyperthyroidism and ophthalmopathy. From that study: Blood samples included most of the expanded thyroid clonotypes exceeding 0.001. Separating ophthalmopathy from stable hyperthyroidism was achieved by a 13 V-J model.

The receptor comes from a woman in her 30s with Graves disease. The source material was peripheral blood mononuclear cells (PBMCs), sampled at new diagnosis, from a patient treated with antithyroid drugs. This sequence joins TRBV10-3 and TRBJ2-5, with D unresolved. The tail of the sequence fits TRBJ2-1 better, so the J call may be wrong. The CDR3 nucleotides are TGTGCCATCAGCCAAAATGACAATGAGCAGTTCTTC. This codes for CAISQNDNEQFF.